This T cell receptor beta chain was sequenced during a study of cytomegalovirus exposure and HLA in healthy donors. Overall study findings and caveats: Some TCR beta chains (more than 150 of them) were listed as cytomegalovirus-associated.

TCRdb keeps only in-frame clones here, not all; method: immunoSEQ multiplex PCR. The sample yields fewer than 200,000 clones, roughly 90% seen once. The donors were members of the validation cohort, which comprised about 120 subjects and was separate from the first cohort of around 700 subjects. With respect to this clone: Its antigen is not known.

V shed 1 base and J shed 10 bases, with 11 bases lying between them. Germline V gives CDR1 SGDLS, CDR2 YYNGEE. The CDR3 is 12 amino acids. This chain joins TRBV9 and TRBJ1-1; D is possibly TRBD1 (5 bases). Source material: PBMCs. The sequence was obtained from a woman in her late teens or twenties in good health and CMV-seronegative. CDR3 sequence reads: CASSVSGGGAFF. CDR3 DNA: TGTGCCAGCAGCGTAAGCGGGGGGGGAGCTTTCTTT.